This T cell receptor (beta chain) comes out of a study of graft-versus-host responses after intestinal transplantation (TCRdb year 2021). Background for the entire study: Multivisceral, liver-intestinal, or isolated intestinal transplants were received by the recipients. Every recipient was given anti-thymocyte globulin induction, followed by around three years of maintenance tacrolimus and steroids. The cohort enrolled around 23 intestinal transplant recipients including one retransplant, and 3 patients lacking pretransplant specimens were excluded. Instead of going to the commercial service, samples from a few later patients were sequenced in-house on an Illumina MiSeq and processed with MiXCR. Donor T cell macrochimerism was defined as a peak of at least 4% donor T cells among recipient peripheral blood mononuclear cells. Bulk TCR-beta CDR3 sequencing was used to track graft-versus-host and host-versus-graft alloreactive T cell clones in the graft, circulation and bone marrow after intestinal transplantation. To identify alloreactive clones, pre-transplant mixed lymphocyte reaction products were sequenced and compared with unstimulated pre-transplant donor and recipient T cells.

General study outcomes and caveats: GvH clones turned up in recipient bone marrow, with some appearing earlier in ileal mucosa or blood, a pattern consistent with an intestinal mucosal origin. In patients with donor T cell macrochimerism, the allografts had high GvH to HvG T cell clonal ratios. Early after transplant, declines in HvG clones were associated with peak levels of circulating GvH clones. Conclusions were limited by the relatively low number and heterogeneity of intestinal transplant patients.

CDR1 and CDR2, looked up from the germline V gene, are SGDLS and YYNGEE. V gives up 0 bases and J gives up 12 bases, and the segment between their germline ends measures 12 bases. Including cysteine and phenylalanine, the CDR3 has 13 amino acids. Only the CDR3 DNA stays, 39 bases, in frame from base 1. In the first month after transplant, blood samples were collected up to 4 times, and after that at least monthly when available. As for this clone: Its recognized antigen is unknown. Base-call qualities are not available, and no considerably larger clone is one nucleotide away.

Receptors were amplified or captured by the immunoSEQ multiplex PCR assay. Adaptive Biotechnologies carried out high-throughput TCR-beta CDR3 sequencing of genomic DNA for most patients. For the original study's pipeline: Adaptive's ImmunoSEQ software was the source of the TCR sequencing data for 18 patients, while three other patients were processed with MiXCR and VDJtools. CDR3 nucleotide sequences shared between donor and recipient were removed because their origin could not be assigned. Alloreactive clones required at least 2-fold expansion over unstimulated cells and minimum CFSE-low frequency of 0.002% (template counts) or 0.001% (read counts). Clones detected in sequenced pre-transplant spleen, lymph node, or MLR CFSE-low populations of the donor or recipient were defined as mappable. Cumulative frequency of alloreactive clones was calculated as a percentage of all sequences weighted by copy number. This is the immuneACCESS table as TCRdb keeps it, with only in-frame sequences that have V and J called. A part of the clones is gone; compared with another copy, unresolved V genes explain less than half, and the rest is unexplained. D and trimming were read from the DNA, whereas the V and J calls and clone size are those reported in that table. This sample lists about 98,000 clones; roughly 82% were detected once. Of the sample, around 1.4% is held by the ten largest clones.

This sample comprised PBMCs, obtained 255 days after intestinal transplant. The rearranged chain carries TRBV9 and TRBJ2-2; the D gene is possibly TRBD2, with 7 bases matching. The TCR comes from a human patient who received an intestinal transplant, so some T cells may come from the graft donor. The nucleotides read TGTGCCAGCAGCGTAGTTTTGGGGGGGCAGCTGTTTTTT. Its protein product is CASSVVLGGQLFF.